A selection of T cell receptor beta chains follows, all from one sample in a study of CXCR3-negative and CXCR3-positive naive CD8 T cells. Reprocessing the 5' RACE reads, TCRdb reports a single entry for every CDR3 protein and omits DNA. The sample data list about 94,000 distinct CDR3 sequences. The sample taken for sequencing was naive CXCR3+ CD8+ T cells from blood. These receptors all stem from a human donor in good health. Some clones in this sample may be carry-over from other donors' samples. Each CDR3 is given with its conserved first and last residue.

J gene	V gene	CDR3 length	CDR3 protein
TRBJ2-7	TRBV7-9	16	CASIPDGTSPPYEQYF
TRBJ2-2	TRBV21-1	20	CASSKKGRPYWTGNTGELFF
TRBJ2-7	TRBV14	17	CASSQDVAVQGSYEQYF
TRBJ2-7	TRBV11-2	12	CASSSKGIEQYF
TRBJ2-2	TRBV28	16	CASSPGTSGDTGELFF
TRBJ2-7	TRBV21-1	16	CASILSDSPADYEQYF
TRBJ2-2	TRBV7-7	16	CASSLAEAGANGELFF
TRBJ2-1	TRBV28	13	CASRGSSYNEQFF
TRBJ2-1	TRBV7-9	17	CASSQLPGQRPYNEQFF
TRBJ2-7	TRBV7-7	13	CASRRTSGDEQYF
TRBJ2-7	TRBV3-1	16	CASSPTKWGGIYEQYF
TRBJ2-3	TRBV14	14	CASSQDWTADTQYF
TRBJ2-3	TRBV7-2	14	CASSTTSREDTQYF
TRBJ2-1	TRBV5-1	18	CASSTGLAGPEIYNEQFF
TRBJ2-3	TRBV28	13	CASSLRITDTQYF
TRBJ2-2	TRBV12-3/TRBV12-4	17	CASSPNLGTEYTGELFF
TRBJ1-1	TRBV7-9	11	CASSFDTEAFF
TRBJ2-1	TRBV7-6	14	CASSLDARAYEQFF
TRBJ2-1	TRBV20-1	14	CSASDRHSYNEQFF
TRBJ2-2	TRBV7-6	14	CASSLAGEGGELFF
TRBJ2-1	TRBV30	17	CAWSGARAVWGVNEQFF
TRBJ2-1	TRBV28	14	CASSFMTTNNEQFF
TRBJ2-7	TRBV28	16	CASSSLGESYLYEQYF
TRBJ2-7	TRBV28	14	CASSLRAGGNEQYF
TRBJ2-1	TRBV7-2	15	CASSVRQRLWNEQFF
TRBJ2-1	TRBV12-3/TRBV12-4	16	CASSLRGPNPGNEQFF
TRBJ2-7	TRBV7-9	15	CASSGHWGQPYEQYF
TRBJ2-5	TRBV29-1	15	CSVEGGQLLSETQYF
TRBJ2-3	TRBV6-6	16	CASSYSVLATADTQYF
TRBJ2-1	TRBV12-3/TRBV12-4	12	CASSSGGEEQFF
TRBJ2-1	TRBV10-3	12	CAIGNNANEQFF
TRBJ1-1	TRBV6-2/TRBV6-3	17	CASRHPTGKPMNTEAFF
TRBJ1-5	TRBV12-3/TRBV12-4	14	CASSLRDSDQPQHF
TRBJ2-1	TRBV12-3/TRBV12-4	12	CALGLAWGEQFF
TRBJ1-1	TRBV5-4	14	CASSLVGGHTEAFF
TRBJ2-2	TRBV7-3	15	CASSHDRENTGELFF
TRBJ2-7	TRBV3-1	14	CASSQVGGSYEQYF
TRBJ2-7	TRBV12-3/TRBV12-4	14	CASSFGTASYEQYF
TRBJ2-3	TRBV9	14	CASSVGYYTDTQYF
TRBJ2-7	TRBV5-1	14	CASSSYRGVNEQYF
TRBJ2-7	TRBV6-2/TRBV6-3	14	CASTQRLGPYEQYF
TRBJ2-7	TRBV28	13	CASSLYSSYEQYF
TRBJ2-3	TRBV18	18	CASSPLRRQGTGTDTQYF
TRBJ2-3	TRBV7-2	13	CASSFLSTDTQYF
TRBJ2-7	TRBV7-9	12	CASSFGEYEQYF
TRBJ2-7	TRBV25-1	16	CASSEYFQESSYEQYF
TRBJ1-4	TRBV25-1	15	CASSERDKFNEKLFF
TRBJ2-3	TRBV27	15	CASSPQGASTDTQYF
TRBJ2-1	TRBV29-1	16	CSVDLTMEGRGDEQFF
TRBJ1-1	TRBV19	12	CASRLMNTEAFF